One and the same sample provided the 8 T cell receptor beta chains below, sequenced in a study of graft-versus-host responses after intestinal transplantation. Clones were sequenced by immunoSEQ multiplex PCR, and TCRdb holds only the in-frame ones, with some missing. The data contain tens of thousands of clones, 85% to 95% of them seen just once; the ten biggest clones take up approximately 0.5%. Their antigens remain unidentified. The material sequenced was unstimulated CD8+ T cells sorted from spleen or lymph node cells, taken before intestinal transplant. The receptors derive from a human donor who received an intestinal transplant.

The gene calls are TRBV27 and TRBJ2-3; TRBD2 matches at 9 bases. In germline, CDR1 is MNHEY, CDR2 SMNVEV (reference sequence). This CDR3 is built from 16 residues. The J segment lost 2 bases and the V segment lost 5 bases, leaving 8 bases of the junction unmatched. CDR3: CASSPLLAGDTDTQYF. CDR3 DNA sequence: TGTGCCAGCAGTCCCCTATTAGCGGGGGACACAGATACGCAGTATTTT.

A few counts support this clone. The chain has TRBV30 and TRBJ1-1, with D perhaps matching TRBD1 (6 bases). The ends were cut back, 4 bases at V and 1 base at J, with 16 bases in the middle. The CDR3 has 15 amino acids. Germline CDR1 is GTSNPN and CDR2 is SVGIG (reference sequence). For the CDR3, the DNA is TGTGCCTGGATTGGTCTTCAGGGGAGGAACACTGAAGCTTTCTTT. Translation gives CAWIGLQGRNTEAFF.

The CDR3 nucleotides read TGTGCCAGCAGTGACGCCGGGACAGGGGGCTATGAGACCCAGTACTTC. It is translated as CASSDAGTGGYETQYF. The genes are TRBV7-9 and TRBJ2-5, with TRBD1 matching over 12 bases. The trim removed 6 bases at V and 5 bases at J, leaving 10 bases unmatched. Germline CDR1 reads SEHNR; CDR2 reads FQNEAQ (reference sequence). The CDR3 length is 16 residues. Filled out from reference TRBV7-9 and TRBJ2-5, the complete variable domain reads DTGVSQNPRHKITKRGQNVTFRCDPISEHNRLYWYRQTLGQGPEFLTYFQNEAQLEKSRLLSDRFSAERPKGSFSTLEIQRTEQGDSAMYLCASSDAGTGGYETQYFGPGTRLLVL.

The gene calls are TRBV19 and TRBJ2-3, with no clear D. The CDR3 has 14 residues. Germline V lookup: CDR1 LNHDA, CDR2 SQIVND (reference sequence). Trimming removed 4 bases from V and 0 bases from J, with 8 bases in between. The DNA of the CDR3 is TGTGCCAGTAGTACCCCAACTAGCACAGATACGCAGTATTTT. Its protein is CASSTPTSTDTQYF.

The genes are TRBV11-2 and TRBJ1-6, with TRBD1 matching over 8 bases. Per the germline V gene, CDR1 is SGHAT and CDR2 is FQNNGV. The CDR3 has 15 residues. Trimming took 5 bases from V and 7 from J; bases not matched to a gene: 7. The CDR3 sequence: CASSHTQGGNSPLHF. CDR3 nucleotide sequence: TGTGCCAGCAGCCATACACAGGGGGGAAATTCACCCCTCCACTTT.

V and J are TRBV27 and TRBJ2-1; 8 bases match TRBD2. The CDR3 totals 15 residues. V gave up 6 bases and J gave up 4 bases; unmatched junction bases: 8. Germline V gene sequence: CDR1 MNHEY, CDR2 SMNVEV (reference sequence). This CDR3 is CASSHGTSGYNEQFF. DNA for the CDR3: TGTGCCAGCAGCCACGGCACTAGCGGTTACAATGAGCAGTTCTTC.

The chain joins TRBV5-6 to TRBJ2-7; unclear D gene. Trimming stripped 0 bases from V and 0 bases from J, with 13 bases between. Germline V gene sequence: CDR1 SGHDT, CDR2 YYEEEE. The CDR3 totals 16 residues. The CDR3 is CASSLVIGGSSYEQYF. CDR3 sequence (DNA): TGTGCCAGCAGCTTGGTAATCGGCGGAAGCTCCTACGAGCAGTACTTC.

This chain links TRBV4-1 with TRBJ1-2, with a weak D call TRBD1 (5 bases). V was shortened by 3 bases and J by 7 bases, with 15 bases between the two germline ends. Germline V CDR1 and CDR2: MGHRA, YSYEKL. The length of the CDR3 is 14 residues. The CDR3 sequence is CASSQQGSPRGYTF. As DNA, the CDR3 is TGCGCCAGCAGCCAGCAGGGTTCCCCTCGTGGCTACACCTTC.